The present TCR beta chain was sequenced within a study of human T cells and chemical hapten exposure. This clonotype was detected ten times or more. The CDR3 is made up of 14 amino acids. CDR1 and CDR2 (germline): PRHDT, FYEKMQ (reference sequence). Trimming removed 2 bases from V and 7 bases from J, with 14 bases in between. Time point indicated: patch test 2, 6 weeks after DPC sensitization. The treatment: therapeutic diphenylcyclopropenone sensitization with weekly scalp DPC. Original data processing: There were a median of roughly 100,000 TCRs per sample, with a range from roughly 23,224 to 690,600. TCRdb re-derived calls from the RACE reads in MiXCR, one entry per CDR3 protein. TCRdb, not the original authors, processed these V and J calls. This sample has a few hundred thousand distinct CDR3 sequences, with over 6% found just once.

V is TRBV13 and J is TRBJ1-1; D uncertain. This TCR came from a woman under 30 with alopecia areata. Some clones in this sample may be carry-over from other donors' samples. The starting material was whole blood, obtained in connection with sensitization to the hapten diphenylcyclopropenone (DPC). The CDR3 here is CASSLRGQRVEAFF. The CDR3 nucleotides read TGTGCCAGCAGCTTAAGAGGGCAGAGAGTTGAAGCTTTCTTT.